These 7 T cell receptor beta chains share one sample of origin, sequenced in a study of blood T cell repertoires in COVID-19 (dated by TCRdb to 2020 to 2021). Libraries were made using the immunoSEQ multiplex PCR assay. TCRdb took over this immuneACCESS table, retaining in-frame rearrangements with V and J assigned. Such tables are incomplete; in checked studies, under half of the missing clones stem from an unresolved V gene, and the remainder is unexplained. The sample table records about 270,000 clones; around 85% of these occur just once. The ten largest clones take up approximately 4.1% of the sample. Sequencing used peripheral blood. These receptors came from a woman between 50 and 59 years old with active or convalescent COVID-19.

The V gene is TRBV6-4, the J gene TRBJ1-2; D is unclear. The CDR3 length is 16 residues. From germline, CDR1 is MRHNA and CDR2 SNTAGT. V shed 4 bases and J shed 0 bases, with 15 bases lying between them. CDR3 nucleotide sequence: TGTGCCAGCAGTGTGGGCAGAAGAAGAGCTAACTATGGCTACACCTTC. Its translation: CASSVGRRRANYGYTF.

This clone was picked up one time. This chain joins TRBV7-2 and TRBJ2-7; TRBD2 aligns across 11 bases. The CDR3 loop spans 15 amino acids. CDR1 SGHTA and CDR2 FQGNSA come from the germline V gene. Germline trimming cut 1 base from V and 6 bases from J; bases unmatched to any gene: 5. The CDR3 spells CASSLETSGTFEQYF. The CDR3 DNA follows: TGTGCCAGCAGCTTAGAGACTAGCGGGACTTTCGAGCAGTACTTC.

This chain links TRBV5-1 with TRBJ1-2, with 7 bases lining up with TRBD1. CDR1 is SGHRS and CDR2 is YFSETQ in the germline V gene. The CDR3 loop spans 15 amino acids. With 1 base clipped from V and 7 bases from J, the junction kept 10 bases outside the gene matches. CDR3 residues: CASSLPLAGGSGYTF. The CDR3 DNA sequence: TGCGCCAGCAGCTTGCCCCTGGCAGGGGGTAGTGGCTACACCTTC.

This chain joins TRBV11-2 and TRBJ2-2; tentative D call: TRBD1 (5 bases). V was shortened by 4 bases and J by 6 bases, with 27 bases between the two germline ends. The CDR3 totals 19 residues. Germline V CDR1 and CDR2: SGHAT, FQNNGV. CDR3 DNA sequence: TGTGCCAGCAGCTCGGTCCGAAAAACAGGTACCCGGACACCCGGGGAGCTGTTTTTT. This encodes CASSSVRKTGTRTPGELFF.

This chain links TRBV12-1 with TRBJ1-5. TRBV12-1 is annotated as a pseudogene. The CDR3 contains 12 residues. For the CDR3, the DNA is TGTGCCAGCAGCCCTGTTAATCAGCCCCAGCATTTT. Encoded protein: CASSPVNQPQHF.

The rearrangement uses TRBV7-9 and TRBJ1-5; D gene uncertain. The V gene lost 7 bases and the J gene lost 10 bases, with 14 bases spanning the gap. Germline CDR1 and CDR2: SEHNR and FQNEAQ (reference sequence). The CDR3 covers 12 residues. The CDR3 here is CASTIAGEPQHF. In DNA form, the CDR3 reads TGTGCCAGCACCATAGCCGGGGAACCCCAGCATTTT. Based on the CDR3 plus reference TRBV7-9 and TRBJ1-5, the full variable domain is DTGVSQNPRHKITKRGQNVTFRCDPISEHNRLYWYRQTLGQGPEFLTYFQNEAQLEKSRLLSDRFSAERPKGSFSTLEIQRTEQGDSAMYLCASTIAGEPQHFGDGTRLSIL.

The chain recombines TRBV5-4 with TRBJ1-1, with 11 positions matching TRBD1. V was clipped by 4 bases and J by 0 bases; unmatched bases: 8. Germline loops: CDR1 SGHNT, CDR2 YYREEE (reference sequence). CDR3 length: 17 amino acids. The CDR3 DNA sequence: TGTGCCAGCAGCCAAGGACAGGGGGCGAGAATGAACACTGAAGCTTTCTTT. Its protein product is CASSQGQGARMNTEAFF.